The 10 T cell receptor beta chains below all came from one sample that was sequenced in a study of T cell clonality in common variable immunodeficiency. Their recognized antigens are unknown. Whole-study results and caveats: Fewer deletions and N-nucleotide insertions were reportedly seen in common variable immunodeficiency TCR beta sequences.

Sequencing used immunoSEQ multiplex PCR; TCRdb keeps in-frame clones, though not all of them. Listed for the sample are fewer than 12,000 clones, none seen a single time. Sequencing input: peripheral blood mononuclear cells. The receptor source for this set is a human donor with common variable immunodeficiency.

A few counts support this clone. The CDR3 end is not reached by the read, which stops 3 residues before it; the germline J gene fills it in. V is TRBV7-2 and J is TRBJ2-1; perhaps TRBD2 as D (6 bases). Germline lookup yields CDR1 SGHTA and CDR2 FQGNSA. V dropped 5 bases and J dropped 2 bases, with 13 bases sitting between them. This CDR3 is built from 15 residues. The CDR3 loop is CASSPPGLTYNEQFF. The DNA read from the CDR3 is TGTGCCAGCAGCCCTCCGGGACTCACCTACAATGAG.

Remarks on this clone: The read falls 3 residues short of the CDR3 end, and the missing part is taken from the germline J gene. The V and J genes are TRBV7-3 and TRBJ2-1, with TRBD2 identical over 9 bases. Unmatched junction bases numbered 4, after V lost 2 bases and J lost 5 bases. The CDR3 sequence is 15 residues long. Germline CDR1 and CDR2: SGHTA and FQGTGA. CDR3 sequence: CASSLGVAGDNEQFF. The DNA read from the CDR3 is TGTGCCAGCAGCTTAGGGGTAGCGGGAGACAATGAG.

This clone was seen a few times. The observed sequence ends 3 residues before the CDR3 terminus, with the missing tail filled in from the germline J gene. The chain employs TRBV7-2 and TRBJ2-1; D possibly corresponds to TRBD1 (6 bases). The germline CDR1 and CDR2 sequences are SGHTA and FQGNSA. This CDR3 is 13 amino acids long. Trimming shortened V by 3 bases and J by 4 bases, and 7 bases separated the two germline ends. The chain's CDR3 is CASSLTGYNEQFF. The covered CDR3 bases are TGTGCCAGCAGCTTGACAGGTTACAATGAG. Combining the CDR3 with reference TRBV7-2 and TRBJ2-1 gives the whole variable domain GAGVSQSPSNKVTEKGKDVELRCDPISGHTALYWYRQSLGQGLEFLIYFQGNSAPDKSGLPSDRFSAERTGGSVSTLTIQRTQQEDSAVYLCASSLTGYNEQFFGPGTRLTVL.

This clone was seen only a few times. The read ends 3 residues before the CDR3 terminus; that terminus is restored from the germline J gene. V usage is TRBV6-1 and J usage is TRBJ1-6; 10 bases map to TRBD1. V shed 6 bases, J shed 8 bases, and the junction held 7 bases outside the gene matches. Looked up from germline, CDR1 is MNHNS and CDR2 is SASEGT. The CDR3 runs to 15 residues. The CDR3 bases that were read are TGTGCCAGCAGGGAACGGGACAGGGGATATTCACCC. This encodes CASRERDRGYSP. The whole CDR3 sequence is CASRERDRGYSPLHF.

This clone has more than one count but fewer than ten. The CDR3 is cut off 3 residues early in the read; its end comes from the germline J gene. The chain employs TRBV19 and TRBJ1-2, with 8 bases that match TRBD1. The CDR3 loop spans 14 amino acids. The germline CDR1 and CDR2 sequences are LNHDA and SQIVND (reference sequence). With 4 bases clipped from V and 5 bases from J, the junction kept 6 bases outside the gene matches. Incomplete CDR3 DNA: TGTGCCAGTAGTAGAGGGACAGGAGTTTATGGC. It is translated as CASSRGTGVYG. The entire CDR3 protein is CASSRGTGVYGYTF.

Points on this clone: The CDR3 extends 3 residues past the end of the read, so its final part is completed from the germline J gene. The chain joins TRBV19 to TRBJ1-5; D is perhaps TRBD1 (6 bases). Trimming shortened V by 4 bases and J by 7 bases, and 26 bases separated the two germline ends. The CDR3 is 18 residues long. Per the germline V gene, CDR1 is LNHDA and CDR2 is SQIVND (reference sequence). The CDR3 is CASSNGVVGAKRKQPQHF. CDR3 bases read: TGTGCCAGTAGTAATGGGGTCGTGGGGGCGAAGAGAAAGCAGCCC.

This clone has more than one count but fewer than ten. The CDR3 end lies 3 residues beyond the end of the read and is filled in from the germline J gene. This chain joins TRBV7-9 and TRBJ2-3; 10 nucleotides line up with TRBD1. Trimming removed 5 bases from V and 5 bases from J; junction bases left unmatched: 7. Germline values: CDR1 SEHNR, CDR2 FQNEAQ (reference sequence). The CDR3 consists of 15 residues. Incomplete CDR3 DNA: TGTGCCAGCAGCCCCGGGACAGGGGTCGGAGATACG. Its protein is CASSPGTGVGDT. The CDR3 in its entirety is CASSPGTGVGDTQYF.

This clone was detected only a few times. The read stops 3 residues short of the end of the CDR3; the missing end is completed from the germline J gene. V usage is TRBV30 and J usage is TRBJ2-7; 9 bases agree with TRBD2. Germline V gives CDR1 GTSNPN, CDR2 SVGIG (reference sequence). The CDR3 runs 15 residues. Germline trimming cut 0 bases from V and 4 bases from J; bases unmatched to any gene: 7. CDR3 sequence reads: CAWSVQAGGIYEQYF. The CDR3 bases that were read are TGTGCCTGGAGTGTACAAGCGGGAGGTATATACGAG.

This clone has a handful of counts. From the germline J gene comes the end of the CDR3, since the read stops 3 residues before it. This chain connects TRBV18 to TRBJ2-1; 9 nucleotides agree with TRBD1. The V and J ends lost 2 bases and 1 base, in that order; junction bases with no gene match: 3. The germline gives CDR1 KGHSH, CDR2 LQKENI. CDR3 length: 16 amino acids. The CDR3 bases that were read are TGTGCCAGCTCACCATACGGGACAGGGTCCTACAATGAG. Its protein product is CASSPYGTGSYNE. The whole CDR3 region reads CASSPYGTGSYNEQFF.

This clone was detected a few times. The observed sequence ends 3 residues before the CDR3 terminus, with the missing tail filled in from the germline J gene. The chain uses TRBV5-6 and TRBJ2-3; perhaps TRBD2 as D (6 bases). Germline V gives CDR1 SGHDT, CDR2 YYEEEE. V lost 5 bases and J 3 bases, leaving 13 bases between the germline ends. CDR3 length: 14 residues. The covered CDR3 bases are TGTGCCAGCAGTTTTCCCGGACTAACAGATACG. The encoded protein is CASSFPGLTDT. The entire CDR3 reads CASSFPGLTDTQYF.